The 15 T cell receptor beta chains presented below share a single source sample, sequenced in a study of Graves' ophthalmopathy and Graves' hyperthyroidism. Beta-chain TCR CDR3 regions were amplified from RNA transcripts. Scientists carried out first-round RT-PCR using HTBI primers and then a second-round multiplex PCR. TCRdb called the multiplex PCR reads again in MiXCR, with one record for every CDR3 protein. The sample yields hundreds of thousands of distinct CDR3 sequences, 20% to 25% seen once. Sequenced sample: peripheral blood. Every receptor here comes from a woman aged 45-65 years with Graves' ophthalmopathy.

This clonotype was seen repeatedly, ten times or more. V and J are TRBV20-1 and TRBJ2-7, with unresolved D. This CDR3 contains 12 residues. Trimming removed 3 bases at V and 6 bases at J, with 12 bases between. Per the germline V gene, CDR1 is DFQATT and CDR2 is SNEGSKA (reference sequence). The chain's CDR3 is CSARVTLGEQYF. The CDR3 DNA reads TGCAGTGCTAGGGTTACTTTGGGCGAGCAGTACTTC.

This clonotype showed up many times. The chain employs TRBV30 and TRBJ1-1, with D perhaps TRBD1 (6 bases). The CDR3 is 13 amino acids. The germline CDR1 and CDR2 sequences are GTSNPN and SVGIG (reference sequence). Trimming shortened V by 2 bases and J by 0 bases, and 7 bases separated the two germline ends. The CDR3 DNA sequence: TGTGCCTGGAGTAGGGACATGAACACTGAAGCTTTCTTT. Translated: CAWSRDMNTEAFF.

This chain connects TRBV27 to TRBJ1-2; no definite D call. There are 13 residues in the CDR3. Germline V gene sequence: CDR1 MNHEY, CDR2 SMNVEV (reference sequence). V gave up 6 bases and J gave up 0 bases, with 8 bases separating them. CDR3 sequence: CASSHGSNYGYTF. The CDR3 bases are TGTGCCAGCAGCCATGGTTCTAACTATGGCTACACCTTC.

This clonotype was seen a few times. V usage is TRBV12-3 or TRBV12-4 and J usage is TRBJ1-1, with 7 bases fitting TRBD1. The CDR3 runs 14 residues. J gave up 7 bases and V 5 bases, and 10 bases lay outside the gene matches. The CDR3 bases are TGTGCCAGCAGTGCCGAGACAGGGCTTGATGAAGCTTTCTTT. Its translation is CASSAETGLDEAFF.

This sequence joins TRBV5-1 and TRBJ2-7; 9 bases align to TRBD2. The CDR3 loop spans 14 amino acids. Trimming at V came to 5 bases and at J to 4 bases, leaving 7 bases not matched to a gene. Germline assignment: CDR1 SGHRS and CDR2 YFSETQ. This chain's CDR3 is CASSASGNVYEQYF. The DNA of the CDR3 is TGCGCCAGCAGTGCTAGCGGGAACGTGTACGAGCAGTACTTC.

Ten or more counts support this clonotype. The J gene is TRBJ1-5, the V gene TRBV20-1, with D perhaps TRBD1 (6 bases). This CDR3 has 14 amino acids. The germline gives CDR1 DFQATT, CDR2 SNEGSKA (reference sequence). The ends were cut back, 0 bases at V and 5 bases at J, with 11 bases in the middle. The chain's CDR3 is CSARDIRGDQPQHF. DNA for the CDR3: TGCAGTGCTAGAGATATCAGGGGTGATCAGCCCCAGCATTTT.

This clonotype occurred many times. The V gene is TRBV6-1, the J gene TRBJ2-4; the D is unclear. V lost 6 bases to trimming and J lost 1 base, with 10 bases between them. This CDR3 has 14 residues. Germline-derived CDR1 and CDR2 are MNHNS and SASEGT. The CDR3: CASRDTRAKNIQYF. CDR3 nucleotide sequence: TGTGCCAGCAGAGACACACGCGCCAAAAACATTCAGTACTTC.

The chain is built from TRBV2 and TRBJ2-5, with D hard to call. Germline V gene lookup returns CDR1 SNHLY and CDR2 FYNNEI. Trimming cost V 3 bases and J 4 bases, with 9 bases left between them. The CDR3 loop spans 13 amino acids. The CDR3 loop reads CASSEGVGETQYF. CDR3 nucleotide sequence: TGTGCCAGCAGTGAGGGCGTGGGAGAGACCCAGTACTTC.

At least ten counts were recorded for this clonotype. This chain links TRBV2 with TRBJ2-7, with 8 positions matching TRBD1. Trimming at V came to 4 bases and at J to 1 base, leaving 12 bases not matched to a gene. The CDR3 has 17 residues. The germline gives CDR1 SNHLY, CDR2 FYNNEI. The CDR3 DNA reads TGTGCCAGCAGTGGATCCCCCGGACAGGGCATATCCTACGAGCAGTACTTC. Translated: CASSGSPGQGISYEQYF.

The genes are TRBV20-1 and TRBJ1-1, with D perhaps TRBD1 (5 bases). V lost 3 bases and J lost 4, with 18 bases in between. Germline CDR1 is DFQATT and CDR2 is SNEGSKA (reference sequence). This CDR3 spans 15 amino acids. The CDR3 coding sequence is TGCAGTGCTAGGGAACCTGGGGCAAGAGCCACTGAAGCTTTCTTT. It specifies CSAREPGARATEAFF.

At least ten counts were recorded for this clonotype. This chain joins TRBV28 and TRBJ2-5; 7 nucleotides agree with TRBD1. Germline trimming cut 0 bases from V and 1 base from J; bases unmatched to any gene: 2. The CDR3 sequence is 15 residues long. The germline gives CDR1 MDHEN, CDR2 SYDVKM. Here the CDR3 DNA reads TGTGCCAGCAGTTTATGGAGGGACAGCCAAGAGACCCAGTACTTC. Translation gives CASSLWRDSQETQYF. Drawing the rest from reference TRBV28 and TRBJ2-5, the complete variable domain is DVKVTQSSRYLVKRTGEKVFLECVQDMDHENMFWYRQDPGLGLRLIYFSYDVKMKEKGDIPEGYSVSREKKERFSLILESASTNQTSMYLCASSLWRDSQETQYFGPGTRLLVL.

This clonotype was observed at least ten times. The chain uses TRBV11-2 and TRBJ1-1; D unresolved. Germline V gene sequence: CDR1 SGHAT, CDR2 FQNNGV. The CDR3 runs 12 residues. V lost 2 bases and J lost 9, with 10 bases in between. The CDR3 sequence: CASSLTGPQAFF. The CDR3 DNA sequence: TGTGCCAGCAGCTTAACCGGGCCCCAAGCTTTCTTT.

This clonotype was found many times. The rearrangement joins TRBV5-5 to TRBJ1-1, with D unclear. Germline V gene sequence: CDR1 SGHKS, CDR2 YYEKEE (reference sequence). The V end lost 0 bases, the J end lost 3 bases, and 15 bases lay between the germline ends. The CDR3 covers 16 residues. For the CDR3, the DNA is TGTGCCAGCAGCTTGGCGCAGAGAAATGAATACACTGAAGCTTTCTTT. Amino acids: CASSLAQRNEYTEAFF. Based on the CDR3 plus reference TRBV5-5 and TRBJ1-1, the full variable domain is DAGVTQSPTHLIKTRGQQVTLRCSPISGHKSVSWYQQVLGQGPQFIFQYYEKEERGRGNFPDRFSARQFPNYSSELNVNALLLGDSALYLCASSLAQRNEYTEAFFGQGTRLTVV.

There are a few counts of this clonotype. V is TRBV2 and J is TRBJ1-6; weak D call: TRBD1 (6 bases). Germline V gives CDR1 SNHLY, CDR2 FYNNEI. This CDR3 is built from 15 residues. The V gene lost 3 bases and the J gene lost 10 bases, with 16 bases spanning the gap. The CDR3: CASSDGGSYGSPLHF. Written as DNA, the CDR3 is TGTGCCAGCAGTGATGGGGGCAGCTATGGATCACCCCTCCACTTT.

This clonotype was seen a few times. V usage is TRBV10-3 and J usage is TRBJ2-7; maybe TRBD2 (6 bases). The CDR3 is 13 amino acids. Per germline, CDR1 ENHRY and CDR2 SYGVKD. With 5 bases removed from V and 1 base from J, the gap between germline ends came to 9 bases. CDR3 coding DNA: TGTGCCATCAGTAGTAGCGGATCCTACGAGCAGTACTTC. Residues: CAISSSGSYEQYF.